This TCR beta chain was observed in a study of T cell responses to AZD1222 COVID-19 vaccine. General observations from the study: Most donors were white British and more were female, and clonal diversity was possibly underestimated. Repertoire sampling happened only post peak T cell response.

The V segment lost 0 bases and the J segment 6 bases; nucleotides outside the gene matches: 5. CDR1 and CDR2 from the germline V gene are KGHSH and LQKENI. CDR3 length equals 16 residues. Analyses pooled second doses at about 4 or about 12 weeks. This table comes from immunoSEQ multiplex PCR, and its TCRdb copy is limited to in-frame clones, with some not included. Of 120,000 or so clones in the sample, approximately 82% are singletons; the top ten hold roughly a quarter. On this clone itself: Its antigen is as yet unknown.

The chain joins TRBV18 to TRBJ2-1; 10 positions agree with TRBD2. This clonotype originated in an adult who received the AZD1222 COVID-19 vaccine. The sequences come from peripheral blood, collected 28 days after the second AZD1222 dose. CDR3 DNA sequence: TGTGCCAGCTCACCACCGGGAGCGGGGGGGCTCAATGAGCAGTTCTTC. Its translation: CASSPPGAGGLNEQFF.